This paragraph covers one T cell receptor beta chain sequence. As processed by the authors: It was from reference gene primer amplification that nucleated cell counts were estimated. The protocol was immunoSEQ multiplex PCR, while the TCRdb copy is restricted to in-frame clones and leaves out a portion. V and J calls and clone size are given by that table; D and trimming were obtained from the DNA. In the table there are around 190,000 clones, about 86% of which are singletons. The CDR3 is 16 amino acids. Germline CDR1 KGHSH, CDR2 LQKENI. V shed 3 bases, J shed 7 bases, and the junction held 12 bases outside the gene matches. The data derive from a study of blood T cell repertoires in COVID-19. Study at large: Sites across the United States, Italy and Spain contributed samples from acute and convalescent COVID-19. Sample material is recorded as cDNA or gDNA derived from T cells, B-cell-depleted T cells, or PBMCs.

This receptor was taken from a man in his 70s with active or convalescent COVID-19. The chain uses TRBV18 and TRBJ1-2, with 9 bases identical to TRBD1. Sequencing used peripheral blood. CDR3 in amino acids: CASSPTSDRGFGGYTF. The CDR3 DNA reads TGTGCCAGCTCACCTACTTCGGACAGGGGTTTTGGTGGCTACACCTTC.